A single T cell receptor beta chain is shown here with its context. As yet, its antigen is unknown. The data were taken from a study of vaccination effects on CD4 cells after COVID-19. Study summary: Within the ViraFEST assay, antigen-specific CD4+ T cells underwent expansion with viral peptide pools prior to sequencing.

This table comes from immunoSEQ multiplex PCR, and its TCRdb copy is limited to in-frame clones, with some not included. The sample lists 70,000 or so clones, 77% occurring once. Following a roughly 10-day culture, CD4+ T cells were purified. According to the study, vaccine recipients showed no prior SARS-CoV-2 infection and negative nucleocapsid antibodies. Cells had half their medium changed to IL-2 medium on days 3 and 7. Study-level points and caveats: By a late point after vaccination, infection- and vaccine-induced clones had shrunk markedly through clonal contraction.

CDR1 is SGHRS, CDR2 YFSETQ, per germline. The ends were cut back, 0 bases at V and 7 bases at J, with 8 bases in the middle. The CDR3 covers 13 residues. This clonotype originated in a human donor who received a COVID-19 vaccine. Specimen: CD4+ T cells from PBMCs cultured without peptide, collected before COVID-19 vaccination. The chain links TRBV5-1 to TRBJ1-3; D not certain. CDR3 sequence reads: CASSLGTENTIYF. CDR3 DNA sequence: TGCGCCAGCAGCTTGGGAACGGAGAACACCATATATTTT.